A selection of T cell receptor beta chains follows, all from one sample in a study of T-cell memory formation after mild COVID-19. TCRdb reprocessed the 5' RACE reads with MiXCR, giving one entry per CDR3 protein. Among 550,000 to 600,000 distinct CDR3 sequences, 17% were seen once, and the ten largest hold about 8.6%. Material for sequencing was PBMCs or a T cell subset sorted from them (not recorded which). Receptors originate from an adult woman who had mild COVID-19 (a few samples of this study predate the infection). Cell type and time point are not known. Both conserved end residues are part of each CDR3. D genes are given only for firm matches. Clone size appears in some rows only: once, few, many, or a class for an expanded clone.

j_call clone_size v_call d_call cdr3_nt cdr3_aa
TRBJ2-7 . TRBV6-6 TRBD1 TGTGCCAGCAGACCCGACAGGGCCAACTACGAGCAGTACTTC CASRPDRANYEQYF
TRBJ1-2 . TRBV29-1 . TGCAGCGTTCGGGAGGGATGGGTCTATGGCTACACCTTC CSVREGWVYGYTF
TRBJ2-7 . TRBV12-3/TRBV12-4 TRBD1 TGTGCCAGCAGTTTAGGGGACAGGGAACACTTC CASSLGDREHF
TRBJ2-1 . TRBV24-1 TRBD2 TGTGCCACCAGTGATTCGCGACCCGACCCGGGGGGCTCCTACAATGAGCAGTTCTTC CATSDSRPDPGGSYNEQFF
TRBJ1-6 few TRBV5-1 . TGCGCCAGCAGCCCGGGGACACGGGCGGATTCACCCCTCCACTTT CASSPGTRADSPLHF
TRBJ2-3 . TRBV7-9 TRBD2 TGTGCCAGCAGCCTCGGACTAGCGGGAGGCCCTAGCACAGATACGCAGTATTTT CASSLGLAGGPSTDTQYF
TRBJ2-1 few TRBV29-1 TRBD2 TGCAGCGTGGTCCTAGCGGCTTCCTACAATGAGCAGTTCTTC CSVVLAASYNEQFF
TRBJ1-4 . TRBV5-1 . TGCGCCAGCAGCTTTGGACAGTTTAATGAAAAACTGTTTTTT CASSFGQFNEKLFF
TRBJ2-7 few TRBV7-8 TRBD2 TGTGCCAGCAGCTTAGGTAGCGGGGGAAACGAGCAGTACTTC CASSLGSGGNEQYF
TRBJ2-5 . TRBV12-3/TRBV12-4 . TGTGCCAGCAGCCCTAACGAGGGGACCCAGTACTTC CASSPNEGTQYF
TRBJ2-1 . TRBV27 TRBD2 TGTGCCAGCAGTGTCCTAGCGGGGGAGCCCTACAATGAGCAGTTCTTC CASSVLAGEPYNEQFF
TRBJ2-5 . TRBV29-1 TRBD1 TGCAGCCCCCGTGTATGGCCGGACAGGGGGCATGAGACCCAGTACTTC CSPRVWPDRGHETQYF
TRBJ2-7 . TRBV30 . TGTGCTTTGGAAGGGGGGAACTCCTACGAGCAGTACTTC CALEGGNSYEQYF
TRBJ2-7 . TRBV19 . TGTGCCAGTAGTATGGCAGGGTGGCACGAGCAGTACTTC CASSMAGWHEQYF
TRBJ2-7 . TRBV7-2 . TGTGCCAGTTCAGAAGAAGCCTACGAGCAGTACTTC CASSEEAYEQYF
TRBJ2-1 few TRBV5-5 TRBD1 TGTGCCAGCAGCTTGCACGTCCGAGACAGGGGTGATGAGCAGTTCTTC CASSLHVRDRGDEQFF
TRBJ1-2 . TRBV20-1 . TGCAGTGCTATCCCCTCGGAGGCACCCTATGGCTACACCTTC CSAIPSEAPYGYTF
TRBJ2-7 many TRBV7-8 TRBD1 TGTGCCAGCACCAACCCCGGGACAGGGATCTACGAGCAGTACTTC CASTNPGTGIYEQYF
TRBJ2-7 few TRBV15 TRBD2 TGTGCCACCAGCAGAGAACGGAGCGGGGGCCAGTCAGGCGAGCAGTACTTC CATSRERSGGQSGEQYF
TRBJ2-1 few TRBV13 . TGTGCCAGCAGCCCCCCACCCTACAATGAGCAGTTCTTC CASSPPPYNEQFF
TRBJ1-1 medium-sized TRBV5-1 . TGCGCCAGCAGCTTTTGGGGGACTAACACTGAAGCTTTCTTT CASSFWGTNTEAFF
TRBJ1-2 . TRBV5-1 . TGCGCCAGCAGCTTGACCCAGGGGTATGGCTACACCTTC CASSLTQGYGYTF